The 16 T cell receptor beta chains given below trace back to one sample, sequenced in a study of T-cell memory formation after mild COVID-19. MiXCR, run by TCRdb on the 5' RACE reads, gives a single entry per CDR3 protein. The sample lists about 400,000 distinct CDR3 sequences; 14% were seen once. The sample was PBMCs or a T cell subset sorted from them (not recorded which). These receptors were taken from a man aged 18-30 years who had mild COVID-19 (a few samples of this study predate the infection). Cell type and time point are not known.

This clonotype was seen a few times. The rearrangement links TRBV14 to TRBJ1-2; maybe TRBD1 (5 bases). CDR3 length equals 12 residues. Germline assignment: CDR1 SGHDN and CDR2 FVKESK. The germline V and J ends were trimmed by 4 bases and 8 bases, with 11 bases remaining between them. The CDR3 DNA follows: TGTGCCAGCAGCCGCGGGGCGGGCGGCTACACCTTC. Amino acid sequence: CASSRGAGGYTF.

This clonotype appeared a few times. The chain employs TRBV10-2 and TRBJ2-7; D may be TRBD1 or TRBD2 (5 bases each). The CDR3 sequence is 15 residues long. The germline CDR1 and CDR2 sequences are WSHSY and SAAADI. Trimming took 4 bases from V and 0 from J, leaving 13 bases between them. The CDR3 DNA reads as TGCGCCAGCAGTGTGACGGGACGGGGCTCCTACGAGCAGTACTTC. Its protein product is CASSVTGRGSYEQYF.

The V and J genes are TRBV7-6 and TRBJ1-4; D gene uncertain. V dropped 5 bases and J dropped 0 bases, with 16 bases sitting between them. This CDR3 has 17 amino acids. Germline values: CDR1 SGHVS, CDR2 FNYEAQ. CDR3 sequence (DNA): TGTGCCAGCAGCGTACGACCGGGATACGCAACTAATGAAAAACTGTTTTTT. This gives the protein CASSVRPGYATNEKLFF.

There are a few counts of this clonotype. The chain is built from TRBV15 and TRBJ2-5; D gene unclear. There are 13 residues in the CDR3. V was trimmed by 1 base and J by 4 bases, leaving 7 bases between them. Germline loops: CDR1 LNHNV, CDR2 YYDKDF (reference sequence). The CDR3 coding sequence is TGTGCCACCAGCAGAGGGCTCCGAGAGACCCAGTACTTC. Protein product: CATSRGLRETQYF.

This rearrangement joins TRBV28 to TRBJ2-3; D might be TRBD1 (5 bases). V was cut by 3 bases and J by 1 base, with 14 bases left in between. Germline-derived CDR1 and CDR2 are MDHEN and SYDVKM. The CDR3 covers 16 residues. The CDR3 is CASSFPYKGGTDTQYF. The CDR3 DNA is TGTGCCAGCAGTTTCCCTTACAAAGGGGGCACAGATACGCAGTATTTT.

This clonotype turned up a few times. The chain employs TRBV6-5 and TRBJ1-1; D is undetermined. Germline CDR1 is MNHEY and CDR2 is SVGAGI. The CDR3 contains 13 residues. V lost 6 bases and J lost 1, with 9 bases in between. The CDR3: CASRMVSNTEAFF. In nucleotides, the CDR3 is TGTGCCAGCAGGATGGTCTCGAACACTGAAGCTTTCTTT.

Regarding this clonotype: The germline gene is not matched at one end of the junction; a read error may be the cause. The genes are TRBV28 and TRBJ2-5; the match to TRBD2 covers 10 bases. Germline V gene sequence: CDR1 MDHEN, CDR2 SYDVKM. This CDR3 spans 15 amino acids. CDR3 sequence reads: CASTPSGGLQETQYF. CDR3 bases: TGTGCCAGCACCCCTAGCGGGGGTTTGCAAGAGACCCAGTATTTC.

In its sample, this clonotype was seen a few times. This sequence joins TRBV5-1 and TRBJ2-5, with 8 bases fitting TRBD1. Germline lookup yields CDR1 SGHRS and CDR2 YFSETQ. V shed 0 bases, J shed 5 bases, and the junction held 6 bases outside the gene matches. The CDR3 has 15 residues. CDR3 sequence reads: CASSLGDRRGETQYF. In DNA form, the CDR3 reads TGCGCCAGCAGCTTGGGGGACAGGAGAGGTGAGACCCAGTACTTC.

V and J are TRBV28 and TRBJ2-5, with D perhaps matching TRBD2 (5 bases). Germline V lookup: CDR1 MDHEN, CDR2 SYDVKM. The length of the CDR3 is 13 residues. V lost 6 bases and J 3 bases, leaving 11 bases between the germline ends. The CDR3 here is CASRRRGKETQYF. CDR3 bases: TGTGCCAGCAGGCGACGGGGTAAAGAGACCCAGTACTTC.

This clonotype was found a few times. This rearrangement joins TRBV12-5 to TRBJ1-1; D call uncertain. Germline values: CDR1 LGHNT, CDR2 FRNRAP. V was clipped by 5 bases and J by 4 bases, with 5 bases between them. The CDR3 runs to 11 residues. CDR3 DNA sequence: TGTGCTAGTGGTCCCGGCACTGAAGCTTTCTTT. It yields the protein CASGPGTEAFF.

This clonotype has only a few counts. The chain employs TRBV5-1 and TRBJ1-1, with unresolved D. CDR1 is SGHRS and CDR2 is YFSETQ in the germline V gene. Trimming took off 4 bases at V and 0 bases at J, with 22 bases between the two ends. The CDR3 contains 18 residues. The DNA of the CDR3 is TGCGCCAGCAGCCCCCCTCGGACCGCGGGAACCATGAACACTGAAGCTTTCTTT. It translates to CASSPPRTAGTMNTEAFF.

The chain couples TRBV5-1 to TRBJ1-1; D remains unclear. With 0 bases removed from V and 0 bases from J, the gap between germline ends came to 6 bases. CDR3 length: 14 amino acids. Per the germline V gene, CDR1 is SGHRS and CDR2 is YFSETQ. The CDR3: CASSLGSLNTEAFF. In nucleotides, the CDR3 is TGCGCCAGCAGCTTGGGCAGTTTGAACACTGAAGCTTTCTTT.

The chain carries TRBV20-1 and TRBJ2-7, with D uncertain. Deletions cut 5 bases from V and 2 bases from J, with 16 bases between. This CDR3 has 14 residues. Germline V gene sequence: CDR1 DFQATT, CDR2 SNEGSKA (reference sequence). CDR3 sequence reads: CSAYTIQSPYEQYF. DNA of the CDR3: TGCAGTGCTTATACAATACAAAGCCCCTACGAGCAGTACTTC.

V usage is TRBV2 and J usage is TRBJ1-5; TRBD1 matches 9 bases. The junction had 13 bases not matched to a gene; V was cut back by 8 bases and J by 5 bases. The CDR3 consists of 16 residues. Germline assignment: CDR1 SNHLY and CDR2 FYNNEI. The CDR3 coding sequence is TGTGCCAGCGCGAGGGAAACAGGGGGCGCCCATCAGCCCCAGCATTTT. Translated, it gives CASARETGGAHQPQHF.

This clonotype has a count of ten or more. The genes are TRBV4-2 and TRBJ2-3; D gene uncertain. CDR1 and CDR2 from the germline V gene are LGHNA and YNFKEQ. The ends were cut back, 4 bases at V and 2 bases at J, with 10 bases in the middle. The CDR3 is 14 residues long. The CDR3, as DNA: TGTGCCAGCAGCCCGAGCGAGTCCACAGATACGCAGTATTTT. It translates to CASSPSESTDTQYF.

The rearrangement joins TRBV25-1 to TRBJ2-2; D gene uncertain. V was pared by 3 bases and J by 6 bases, with 17 bases between. The germline V gene encodes CDR1 MGHDK and CDR2 SYGVNS. The CDR3 covers 16 residues. The CDR3 coding sequence is TGTGCCAGCAGTGACCCCCGGCAGAGGCCCCCCGGGGAGCTGTTTTTT. This encodes CASSDPRQRPPGELFF. The full variable domain, rest sourced from reference TRBV25-1 and TRBJ2-2, is EADIYQTPRYLVIGTGKKITLECSQTMGHDKMYWYQQDPGMELHLIHYSYGVNSTEKGDLSSESTVSRIRTEHFPLTLESARPSHTSQYLCASSDPRQRPPGELFFGEGSRLTVL.